The rows below give T cell receptor beta chains drawn from one sample of a study of OX40 agonist ivuxolimab in advanced cancers. The data were produced by immunoSEQ multiplex PCR, yet TCRdb's version contains in-frame clones alone and is incomplete. The data hold 28,000 or so clones, with around 87% observed a single time. Sequenced here: CD4+ or CD8+ T cells sorted from blood, sampled in a trial of the OX40 agonist ivuxolimab. The origin of the receptors is an adult with an advanced solid tumor such as melanoma, head and neck, liver or kidney cancer. Each CDR3 is given with its conserved first and last residue. The D gene is left open where the match is weak. Clone size appears in some rows only: once, few, many, or a class for an expanded clone.

d_call,j_call,clone_size,v_call,cdr3_nt,cdr3_aa
NA,TRBJ1-2,few,TRBV19,TGTGCCAGTACCATAGACAGCATCTATGGCTACACCTTC,CASTIDSIYGYTF
NA,TRBJ2-5,NA,TRBV15,TGTGCCACCAGGGGTCGGGGGCGCACGATGTACGAGACCCAGTACTTC,CATRGRGRTMYETQYF
NA,TRBJ2-7,NA,TRBV20-1,TGCAGTGCTAGCGGGAGTTACGAGCAGTACTTC,CSASGSYEQYF
TRBD1,TRBJ1-2,NA,TRBV13,TGTGCCAGCAGCTTAGGGCAAGGGGGCGGCTATGGCTACACCTTC,CASSLGQGGGYGYTF
NA,TRBJ2-3,NA,TRBV6-1,TGTGCCAGCAGTGAAGGACAGGCCAGCACAGATACGCAGTATTTT,CASSEGQASTDTQYF
TRBD2,TRBJ2-1,once,TRBV5-4,TGTGCCAGCAGTGACCTAGCGGACCCCTACAATGAGCAGTTCTTC,CASSDLADPYNEQFF
NA,TRBJ1-1,few,TRBV28,TGTGCCAGCAGTTTCCCGATGAACACTGAAGCTTTCTTT,CASSFPMNTEAFF
NA,TRBJ2-7,NA,TRBV27,TGTGCCAGCAGTCCCTCGCTCCTGGGCGAGCAGTACTTC,CASSPSLLGEQYF
NA,TRBJ2-7,once,TRBV5-1,TGCGCCAGCAGCTTGGGTATCTCCTACGAGCAGTACTTC,CASSLGISYEQYF
TRBD1,TRBJ1-2,NA,TRBV7-9,TGTGCCAGCAGCGAATACAGGGGGCCGTATGGCTACACCTTC,CASSEYRGPYGYTF
NA,TRBJ2-1,NA,TRBV27,TGTGCCAGCAGCCCCCACACCCCTACCTACAATGAGCAGTTCTTC,CASSPHTPTYNEQFF
TRBD2,TRBJ2-1,NA,TRBV6-5,TGTGCCAGCAGCTCAAATAGCGGGGAGAATAAAGGTCAGTTCTTC,CASSSNSGENKGQFF
NA,TRBJ2-7,once,TRBV11-3,TGTGCCAGCAGCTTAGACGGCTACGAGCAGTACTTC,CASSLDGYEQYF
NA,TRBJ2-7,once,TRBV5-1,TGCGCCAGCAGCCCTCCCCGGGGTAGGGCGTCCTACGAGCAGTACTTC,CASSPPRGRASYEQYF
TRBD2,TRBJ2-3,NA,TRBV28,TGTGCCAGCAGTTTGGCGGGGGGCCCAGATACGCAGTATTTT,CASSLAGGPDTQYF